This T cell receptor (beta chain) derives from a study of blood T cells in healthy people across ages (dated by TCRdb to the mid-2010s). The study in broad terms: In model experiments, template switching captured roughly one uniquely barcoded TCR beta cDNA molecule for every two T cells. The study measured age-related changes in TCR beta repertoire diversity using deep sequencing normalized with unique cDNA molecular identifiers. Donors were grouped into four age groups: young (average 16 years), middle-aged (less than 40), aged (around 56) and long-lived (about 82). To avoid experimental bias, donors of different ages were distributed randomly across sequencing lanes. Using the same blood draw, the study looked at two additional independent replicas of 1 million unique cDNA reads for two donors, one aged 18 to 30 and the other aged 80 or older.

The roughly 39 donors, aged about 6 to 100 years, were systemically healthy Caucasian individuals from Russia. Each donor gave around 9.9 milliliters of peripheral blood, collected into EDTA-treated Vacutainer tubes. Ficoll-Paque density-gradient centrifugation was used to isolate PBMCs, with at least 6.5 million obtained per sample. Trizol reagent was used to extract total RNA from PBMCs, with at least 5.5 micrograms per sample. For every donor, flow cytometry on a PBMC aliquot measured the percentage of naive CD45RAhigh/CD27high T cells. Library construction relied on 5' RACE. The instrument was an Illumina HiSeq 2500. A second 7 to 11 cycle PCR used a sample-barcoded 5' primer and a J-beta primer mix. A template-switch 5' adaptor carrying 12 random nucleotides introduced a unique molecular identifier onto each TCR beta cDNA molecule. Each sample yielded at least 2.5 million CDR3-containing paired-end reads. All of the RNA was converted into first-strand cDNA using the Mint cDNA synthesis kit, with a TRBC-specific oligonucleotide serving as the primer. After uracil-DNA glycosylase treatment, a first 18-cycle PCR used universal primers M1SS and BC2_uni_R on all cDNA. In the paper's pipeline: Normalization of each sample was performed by random selection of 1 million high-quality reads, each carrying a distinct molecular identifier. Reads with shared molecular identifiers were discarded instead of being binned into consensus sequences. MiTCR, with a Q25 quality threshold and the strictest error-elimination algorithm, was used for CDR3 identification, clonotype clustering and error correction. A nonparametric unseen species model with Euler transformation was used to estimate lower-bound total TCR beta diversity. TCRdb redid the processing of the public reads, applying fastp at Q25 and MiXCR, and retained in-frame beta chains. Each record represents a unique CDR3 protein, reported with the most common genes and DNA among its rows. TCRdb's processing, not the authors' own work, is the source of the V and J calls. Present in this sample are roughly 1,500,000 distinct CDR3 sequences, approximately 42% of which were seen just once. The top ten constitute 7% to 9% of the sample.

The investigation overall reported the following: Because donor CMV infection status was unknown, age-related changes in expanded clonotypes were potentially confounded. Because profiling used bulk unsorted PBMCs, naive and antigen-experienced compartments could not be compared conclusively. The long-lived group showed more naive CD4+ T cells, fewer expanded clones and increased TCR diversity than the aged group, suggesting age selection. The percentage of naive T cells measured by flow cytometry correlated strongly with observed TCR beta diversity. As age increased, observed TCR beta diversity per million T cells dropped in a roughly linear way, and a significant reduction was already evident by age 40. Total diversity estimates from one million sequenced T cells were considered lower bounds and underestimates.

Turning to this clonotype: The target of this receptor is not known. Base quality data are lacking; no much larger clone is found one base away.

The germline V gene provides CDR1 SGHRS and CDR2 YFSETQ. The CDR3 holds 14 amino acids from the cysteine to the phenylalanine. This entry keeps only the CDR3 DNA: 42 bases, framed from base 1. Trimming takes 5 bases from V and 4 bases from J, and the germline ends sit 13 bases apart. Sequencing was done on a sample of blood. This sequence uses TRBV5-1 and TRBJ2-1; the D gene is tentatively TRBD1 or TRBD2, each matching 5 bases. The sequence derives from a woman under 30 in good health. The CDR3 is CASSRGFYYNEQFF. The base sequence is TGCGCCAGCAGTCGGGGCTTTTATTACAATGAGCAGTTCTTC.